This is a list of T cell receptor beta chains from one sample in a study of cytomegalovirus exposure and HLA in healthy donors. Profiled with immunoSEQ multiplex PCR; TCRdb holds only in-frame clones, not every one. Of 90,000 to 150,000 clones in the sample, around 60% were seen once. The sample comprised PBMCs. These receptors all stem from a man aged 35 to 55 in good health and CMV-seropositive. Each CDR3 is given with its conserved first and last residue. The D gene is left open where the match is weak. The size field is filled for only some rows; it gives once, few, many or a size class.

d_gene	len	abundance	v_gene	j_gene	CDR3nt	CDR3aa
TRBD2	13	few	TRBV6-6	TRBJ2-3	TGTGCCTTACTAGCGGGGACCACAGATACGCAGTATTTT	CALLAGTTDTQYF
-	15	-	TRBV7-3	TRBJ2-3	TGTGCCAGCAGCCCCCACCAAGGGGGGGCAGATACGCAGTATTTT	CASSPHQGGADTQYF
-	16	-	TRBV4-1	TRBJ1-2	TGCGCCAGCAGCCAAGATCTTTTCGGGGTGGACTATGGCTACACCTTC	CASSQDLFGVDYGYTF
-	13	-	TRBV6-6	TRBJ1-5	TGTACCAGCAGTTTTTATAGCAATCAGCCCCAGCATTTT	CTSSFYSNQPQHF
TRBD1	16	-	TRBV7-2	TRBJ1-4	TGTGCCAGCAGCAAACAGACAGGGGCGGGTAATGAAAAACTGTTTTTT	CASSKQTGAGNEKLFF
TRBD2	15	-	TRBV6-5	TRBJ2-2	TGTGCCAGCAGAGTAGCGGGAGTATATACCGGGGAGCTGTTTTTT	CASRVAGVYTGELFF
TRBD1	13	-	TRBV29-1	TRBJ2-7	TGCAGCGCATACAGGGGAACGGGGAACGAGCAGTACTTC	CSAYRGTGNEQYF
TRBD2	16	-	TRBV9	TRBJ2-5	TGTGCCAGCAGCGTTGGGGGAGCGGGAGGGTTAGAGACCCAGTACTTC	CASSVGGAGGLETQYF
-	11	-	TRBV7-3	TRBJ2-1	TGTGCCAGCAGCCTTGCGAATGAGCAGTTCTTC	CASSLANEQFF
TRBD1	14	-	TRBV19	TRBJ1-2	TGTGCCAGTAGTCCCGGGACAGCAAACTATGGCTACACCTTC	CASSPGTANYGYTF
-	20	once	TRBV21-1	TRBJ2-2	TGTGCCAGCCCCAAAGAATCCGGGACTTCGGCTCGCGGGGACACCGGGGAGCTGTTTTTT	CASPKESGTSARGDTGELFF
-	14	-	TRBV7-9	TRBJ2-5	TGTGCCAGCAGCTTTGGCCAGGGCGGCGAGACCCAGTACTTC	CASSFGQGGETQYF
TRBD1	14	-	TRBV5-1	TRBJ1-4	TGCGCCAGCAGCTACAGGGGTTCGAATGAAAAACTGTTTTTT	CASSYRGSNEKLFF
-	15	-	TRBV9	TRBJ2-4	TGTGCCAGCAGCGAGTCAGGGGCAGCCAAAAACATTCAGTACTTC	CASSESGAAKNIQYF
TRBD2	15	-	TRBV7-3	TRBJ2-1	TGTGCCAGCAGCTCTCCCGGGACTAGCAACAATGAGCAGTTCTTC	CASSSPGTSNNEQFF
TRBD2	15	-	TRBV4-1	TRBJ2-4	TGCGCCAGCAGCCAATCTACTAGCGGAAAAAACATTCAGTACTTC	CASSQSTSGKNIQYF
TRBD1	15	-	TRBV7-2	TRBJ1-4	TGTGCCAGCAGCCTCCCCGGGACAGGGCTTGAAAAACTGTTTTTT	CASSLPGTGLEKLFF
-	13	few	TRBV7-3	TRBJ1-6	TGTGCCAGCAGCCCGAGCGGGGGGCCACCCCTCCACTTT	CASSPSGGPPLHF
TRBD1	18	-	TRBV18	TRBJ1-5	TGTGCCAGCTCACAAGGACAGGGGGGACCTTTGGGCAATCAGCCCCAGCATTTT	CASSQGQGGPLGNQPQHF
-	12	-	TRBV5-6	TRBJ2-1	TGTGCCAGCAGCTTTACTTGGAGTGAGCAGTTCTTC	CASSFTWSEQFF
TRBD1	14	once	TRBV29-1	TRBJ2-7	TGCAGCGTTGAATCCCCACAGGGGCCCTACGAGCAGTACTTC	CSVESPQGPYEQYF
-	15	-	TRBV7-9	TRBJ2-5	TGTGCCAGCAGCCCCCGGGGGAGGGGGGAAGAGACCCAGTACTTC	CASSPRGRGEETQYF
-	13	-	TRBV27	TRBJ2-2	TGTGCCAGCAGTCCCAATAGCGGCGGGGAGCTGTTTTTT	CASSPNSGGELFF
-	14	-	TRBV7-9	TRBJ1-5	TGTGCCAGCAGCACAGGGTATAGCAATCAGCCCCAGCATTTT	CASSTGYSNQPQHF
TRBD2	17	-	TRBV4-2	TRBJ2-7	TGTGCCAGCAGCCCGGGACTAGCGGGAGACACCGCCTACGAGCAGTACTTC	CASSPGLAGDTAYEQYF
TRBD1	14	-	TRBV6-5	TRBJ2-3	TGTGCCAGCAGGGAGACAGGGTCGAAAGATACGCAGTATTTT	CASRETGSKDTQYF
TRBD1	15	medium-sized	TRBV6-5	TRBJ2-7	TGTGCCAGCAGTTCGCCGGGACAGGGGGCCTACGAGCAGTACTTC	CASSSPGQGAYEQYF
-	13	-	TRBV30	TRBJ2-7	TGTGCCTGGAGGAGGGACTCTGCTGGTAAGCAGTACTTC	CAWRRDSAGKQYF
TRBD1	16	few	TRBV19	TRBJ1-5	TGTGCCAGTAGTGTCATCGGACAGGGGTTAAGGCAGCCCCAGCATTTT	CASSVIGQGLRQPQHF
TRBD1	13	-	TRBV28	TRBJ2-7	TGTGCCAGCAGTTTTCTGGGACAGCGTGAGCAGTACTTC	CASSFLGQREQYF
TRBD2	13	-	TRBV29-1	TRBJ2-5	TGCAGCGCCTCGACTAGCGGGAGAGAGACCCAGTACTTC	CSASTSGRETQYF
TRBD1	14	-	TRBV18	TRBJ1-3	TGTGCCAGCTCGCAAGGACAGGTCGGAAACACCATATATTTT	CASSQGQVGNTIYF
-	14	-	TRBV11-2	TRBJ1-6	TGTGCCAGCAGCTTAGAGGGACAATCTTCACCCCTCCACTTT	CASSLEGQSSPLHF
-	15	-	TRBV6-5	TRBJ1-6	TGTGCCACCGCCCGACAGAAAGTTTGGAATTCACCCCTCCACTTT	CATARQKVWNSPLHF
TRBD1	12	-	TRBV18	TRBJ2-1	TGTGCCAGCTCACCCGACAGGGACGGCGAGTTCTTC	CASSPDRDGEFF
-	15	-	TRBV7-2	TRBJ2-2	TGTGCCAGCAGCTTAACTCCAGGGAACACCGGGGAGCTGTTTTTT	CASSLTPGNTGELFF
TRBD1	13	-	TRBV19	TRBJ1-2	TGTGCCAGTAGTCCCCGGACAGGGGGAGGCTACACCTTC	CASSPRTGGGYTF
-	14	-	TRBV2	TRBJ2-7	TGTGCCAGCATCGGCGCGGAGAGCTCCTACGAGCAGTACTTC	CASIGAESSYEQYF
-	10	-	TRBV10-3	TRBJ2-7	TGTGCCATCGGGCTGATGAGACAGTACTTC	CAIGLMRQYF
-	16	-	TRBV2	TRBJ1-5	TGTGCCAGCAGTGTAAGGGGGAACGGAGGCAATCAGCCCCAGCATTTT	CASSVRGNGGNQPQHF
-	14	few	TRBV18	TRBJ1-5	TGTGCCAGCTCACCACGCGATAGCAATCAGCCCCAGCATTTT	CASSPRDSNQPQHF
-	17	few	TRBV7-9	TRBJ2-6	TGTGCCAGCAGCCCACGGCGAGGAACCTCTGGGGCCAACGTCCTGACTTTC	CASSPRRGTSGANVLTF
TRBD1	15	-	TRBV28	TRBJ2-5	TGTGCCAGCAGTACCCCGGGACAGGGGGCAGAGACCCAGTACTTC	CASSTPGQGAETQYF
-	16	-	TRBV6-4	TRBJ1-5	TGTGCCAGCAGTGAAGGACAGCAACATAGCAATCAGCCCCAGCATTTT	CASSEGQQHSNQPQHF
TRBD2	14	-	TRBV11-2	TRBJ2-7	TGTGCCAGCAGCTTAGCGAGTAGCGGGTACGAGCAGTACTTC	CASSLASSGYEQYF
-	13	-	TRBV10-3	TRBJ1-1	TGTGCCACCCAGGCAGGGCAAAACACTGAAGCTTTCTTT	CATQAGQNTEAFF
-	14	-	TRBV28	TRBJ2-7	TGTGCCAGCAGTTTATACCTAGGCCGCTACGAGCAGTACTTC	CASSLYLGRYEQYF
-	15	-	TRBV9	TRBJ2-5	TGTGCCAGCAGCGTACAGGCAGGGGAGGGGGAGACCCAGTACTTC	CASSVQAGEGETQYF
TRBD2	16	-	TRBV11-1	TRBJ2-1	TGTGCCAGCAGCTTAGCCGGGACTACGCGGGGAAATGAGCAGTTCTTC	CASSLAGTTRGNEQFF
TRBD1	15	-	TRBV9	TRBJ2-7	TGTGCCAGCAGCCCAAGGACAGGGGGCTCCTACGAGCAGTACTTC	CASSPRTGGSYEQYF
-	15	few	TRBV5-5	TRBJ2-7	TGTGCCAGCAGCTTGGAGAACACAGCTTCCTACGAGCAGTACTTC	CASSLENTASYEQYF
TRBD1	14	few	TRBV9	TRBJ1-2	TGTGCCAGCAGCGCCGGGACAGTAGACTATGGCTACACCTTC	CASSAGTVDYGYTF
-	12	few	TRBV7-9	TRBJ1-1	TGTGCCAGCAGCTTCGGGAACACTGAAGCTTTCTTT	CASSFGNTEAFF
-	14	-	TRBV5-1	TRBJ1-3	TGCGCCAGCAGCTTGGAGGGGCAAGGGAACACCATATATTTT	CASSLEGQGNTIYF
-	16	-	TRBV6-6	TRBJ1-4	TGTGCCAGCAGCTCCCGTCCGACACGGCCTGATGAAAAACTGTTTTTT	CASSSRPTRPDEKLFF
-	14	-	TRBV6-5	TRBJ1-2	TGTGCCAGCAGTTACGATGGAACAGGATATGGCTACACCTTC	CASSYDGTGYGYTF
TRBD2	15	-	TRBV7-9	TRBJ2-1	TGTGCCAGCAGCGCTAGCGGAATCTCCTACAATGAGCAGTTCTTC	CASSASGISYNEQFF
TRBD1	15	-	TRBV10-3	TRBJ1-2	TGTGCCATCAGTGAAGATTCGGGGACAGGGTGTGGCTACACCTTC	CAISEDSGTGCGYTF
TRBD1	15	-	TRBV19	TRBJ1-1	TGTGCCAGTAGGGGACAGGGGCCCGGGACCACTGAAGCTTTCTTT	CASRGQGPGTTEAFF
-	14	-	TRBV5-4	TRBJ2-2	TGTGCCAGCAGCTTGGCTAGCGTCCCCGGGGAGCTGTTTTTT	CASSLASVPGELFF